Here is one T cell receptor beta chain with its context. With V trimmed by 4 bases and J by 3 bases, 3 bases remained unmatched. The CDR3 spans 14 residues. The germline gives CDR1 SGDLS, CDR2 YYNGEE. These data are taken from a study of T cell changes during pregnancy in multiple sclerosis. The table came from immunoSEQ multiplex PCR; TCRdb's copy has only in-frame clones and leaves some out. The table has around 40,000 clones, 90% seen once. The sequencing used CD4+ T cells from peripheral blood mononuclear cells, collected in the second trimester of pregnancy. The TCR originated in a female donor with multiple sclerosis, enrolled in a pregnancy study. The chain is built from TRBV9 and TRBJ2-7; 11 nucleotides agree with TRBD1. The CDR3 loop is CASSTGTGGYEQYF. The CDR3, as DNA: TGTGCCAGCAGCACCGGGACAGGGGGCTACGAGCAGTACTTC.